The TCR beta chain under discussion was sequenced for a study of CD8+ T cells in alopecia areata (dated by TCRdb to about 2018). Regarding the study in general: In both human patients and the C3H/HeJ mouse model, the study applied high-throughput TCRbeta sequencing to look at T cell clonal expansion in alopecia areata. Clonality in the scalp was compared among normal scalp (n=4), patchy alopecia areata scalp (n=8), and alopecia totalis/universalis scalp (n=8). immunoSEQ multiplex PCR using 35 Vbeta forward primers and 13 Jbeta reverse primers was used to amplify TCRbeta CDR3 regions. The RNA source kit depended on sample type: the PAXgene miRNA kit for fixed scalp, the miRNeasy kit for PBMCs, and the RNeasy kit for mouse skin. In humans, TCRbeta sequencing was performed on scalp tissue and on sorted CD4+ and CD8+ peripheral blood T cells from healthy controls and from patients with patchy or totalis/universalis alopecia areata.

PBMCs were isolated by density centrifugation and stained for CD3, CD4 and CD8, and CD4+ and CD8+ T cells were sorted on a FACSAria. Scalp biopsies and blood samples were provided by unaffected controls. Worth noting for this clone: The specificity of this receptor is unknown. No much larger clone exists at a distance of one base, and base qualities are not known.

From a lookup of the germline V gene (reference sequence), CDR1 and CDR2 are GTSNPN and SVGIG. V lost 0 bases and J lost 9 bases; the stretch between them is 11 bases long. The CDR3 goes from the cysteine to the phenylalanine over 12 residues. Only the CDR3 part of the read is kept: 36 bases, read in frame from the first base. The investigation overall reported the following: TCR sequences shared between patients were less clear than in mice, possibly partly because of HLA diversity in the patient population. Higher clonality and more expanded CD8+ clones were observed in lesional scalp than in normal scalp, particularly in alopecia totalis/universalis, a finding suggestive of antigenic drive. Unlike mouse skin, where gammadelta T cells dominate, normal human skin contains resident alphabeta T cells that get sequenced too, which complicates analysis of the scalp TCR repertoire.

Library generation was performed with the immunoSEQ multiplex PCR assay. For TCR sequencing, RNA was extracted from every sample and reverse transcribed into cDNA to serve as template. First-strand cDNA was synthesized using SuperScript III with a 2:1 mix of oligo-dT and random hexamers. A synthetic immune receptor repertoire was used to gauge amplification bias, and whatever bias remained was removed computationally. The authors' analysis ran thus. Raw reads were preprocessed to remove errors, and CDR3 was defined according to IMGT conventions as the region from the conserved cysteine to phenylalanine. Clonality was computed as 1 minus the Shannon entropy, with the entropy normalized by log2 of the number of productive unique TCRs. Whether each scalp clone was CD4 or CD8 was inferred by checking scalp TCRbeta sequences against the CD4 and CD8 repertoires from sorted blood. TCRdb mirrors the immuneACCESS table, restricted to in-frame sequences. Some clones are absent from its copies; in checked studies, under half trace to an unresolved V gene, and the reason for the others is unknown. From that table come the V and J calls and clone size; the DNA was used to work out D and trimming. For this sample there are about 140,000 clones; 55% appear just once. The ten largest clones capture around 5% of the sample.

The chain is encoded by TRBV30 joined to TRBJ1-1; the D gene is unclear. The specimen was CD4+ T cells sorted from blood. The TCR sequence derives from a human donor in good health. The bases read TGTGCCTGGAGTGTACCACGGCAGAAAGCTTTCTTT. Protein translation: CAWSVPRQKAFF. Here the CDR3 is joined to the reference TRBV30 and TRBJ1-1 genes, and the full variable domain is: SQTIHQWPATLVQPVGSPLSLECTVEGTSNPNLYWYRQAAGRGLQLLFYSVGIGQISSEVPQNLSASRPQDRQFILSSKKLLLSDSGFYLCAWSVPRQKAFFGQGTRLTVV.